This T cell receptor (beta chain) was found in a study of T cells in Graves' hyperthyroidism and ophthalmopathy. This clonotype has at least ten counts. Exclusions: uncontrolled infection, other autoimmune disease, pregnancy, lactation. RNA transcripts gave rise to amplified TCR beta CDR3 regions. RT-PCR in the first round (using the HTBI primer set) targeted the TCR CDR3. MiXCR, applied by TCRdb to the multiplex PCR reads, yields one record per CDR3 protein. The sample holds about 600,000 distinct CDR3 sequences, more than 15% seen once. With 4 bases removed from V and 9 bases from J, the gap between germline ends came to 20 bases. Germline lookup yields CDR1 SGHRS and CDR2 YFSETQ. This CDR3 has 16 residues.

The chain recombines TRBV5-1 with TRBJ1-6; D unresolved. What was sequenced was blood. This clonotype was obtained from a middle-aged woman with Graves' ophthalmopathy. CDR3 DNA sequence: TGCGCCAGCAGCCAGAACCCCGGAGAGGCCGGTTCACCCCTCCACTTT. Protein sequence: CASSQNPGEAGSPLHF.